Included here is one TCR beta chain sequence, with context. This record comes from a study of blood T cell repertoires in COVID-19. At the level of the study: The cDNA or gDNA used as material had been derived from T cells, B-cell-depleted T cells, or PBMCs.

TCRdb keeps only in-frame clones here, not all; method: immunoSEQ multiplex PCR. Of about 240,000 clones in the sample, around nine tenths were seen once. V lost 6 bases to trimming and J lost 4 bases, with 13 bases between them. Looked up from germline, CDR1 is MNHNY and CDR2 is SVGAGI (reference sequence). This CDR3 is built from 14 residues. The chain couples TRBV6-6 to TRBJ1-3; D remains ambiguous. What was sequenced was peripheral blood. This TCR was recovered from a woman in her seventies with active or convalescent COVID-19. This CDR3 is CASRAAPLGNTIYF. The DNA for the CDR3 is TGTGCCAGCAGGGCCGCCCCGTTGGGAAACACCATATATTTT.